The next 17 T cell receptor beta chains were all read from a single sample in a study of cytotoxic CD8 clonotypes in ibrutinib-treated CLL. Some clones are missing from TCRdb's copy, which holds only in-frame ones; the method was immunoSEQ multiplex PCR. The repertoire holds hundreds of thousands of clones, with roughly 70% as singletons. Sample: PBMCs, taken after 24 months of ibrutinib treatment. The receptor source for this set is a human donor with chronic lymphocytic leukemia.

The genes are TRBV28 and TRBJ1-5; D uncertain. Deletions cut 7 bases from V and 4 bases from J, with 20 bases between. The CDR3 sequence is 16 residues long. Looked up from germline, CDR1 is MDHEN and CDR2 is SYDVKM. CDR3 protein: CASTPTGRTVNQPQHF. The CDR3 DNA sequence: TGTGCCAGCACCCCGACCGGTCGCACCGTAAATCAGCCCCAGCATTTT.

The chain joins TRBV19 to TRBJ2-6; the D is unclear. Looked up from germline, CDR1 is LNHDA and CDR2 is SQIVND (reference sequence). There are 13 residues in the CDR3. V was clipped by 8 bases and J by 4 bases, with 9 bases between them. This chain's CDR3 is CASRPSGANVLTF. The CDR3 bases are TGTGCCAGTCGTCCTTCAGGGGCCAACGTCCTGACTTTC.

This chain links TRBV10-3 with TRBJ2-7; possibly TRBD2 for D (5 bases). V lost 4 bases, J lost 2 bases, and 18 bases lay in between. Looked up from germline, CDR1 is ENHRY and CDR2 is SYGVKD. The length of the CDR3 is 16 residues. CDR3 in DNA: TGTGCCATCAGTGCTTCGACGGGGATCAGCCCCTACGAGCAGTACTTC. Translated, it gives CAISASTGISPYEQYF.

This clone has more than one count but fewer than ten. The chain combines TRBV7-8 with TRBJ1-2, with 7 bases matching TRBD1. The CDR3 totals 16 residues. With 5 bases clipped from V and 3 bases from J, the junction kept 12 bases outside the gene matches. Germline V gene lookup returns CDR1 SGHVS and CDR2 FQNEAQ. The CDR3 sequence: CASSRHNRGTDYGYTF. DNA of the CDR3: TGTGCCAGCAGCCGACATAACAGGGGAACGGACTATGGCTACACCTTC.

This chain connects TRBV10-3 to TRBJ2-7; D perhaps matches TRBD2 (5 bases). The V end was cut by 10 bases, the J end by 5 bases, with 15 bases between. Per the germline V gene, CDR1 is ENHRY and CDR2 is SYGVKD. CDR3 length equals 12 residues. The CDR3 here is CATPSFTHEQYF. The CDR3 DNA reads TGTGCCACGCCTAGCTTTACCCACGAGCAGTACTTC.

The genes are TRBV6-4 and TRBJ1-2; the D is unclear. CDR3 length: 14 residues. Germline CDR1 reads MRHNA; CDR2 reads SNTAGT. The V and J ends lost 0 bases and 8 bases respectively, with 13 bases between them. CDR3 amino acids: CASSDSLGFEGYTF. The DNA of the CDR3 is TGTGCCAGCAGTGACTCTTTAGGGTTTGAAGGCTACACCTTC.

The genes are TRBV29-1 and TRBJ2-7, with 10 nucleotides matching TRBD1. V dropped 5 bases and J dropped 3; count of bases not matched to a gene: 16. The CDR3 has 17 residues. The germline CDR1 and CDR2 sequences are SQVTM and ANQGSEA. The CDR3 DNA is TGCAGCGTTCTCCCTTTCCCTACCGGGACAGGGGACTACGAGCAGTACTTC. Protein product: CSVLPFPTGTGDYEQYF.

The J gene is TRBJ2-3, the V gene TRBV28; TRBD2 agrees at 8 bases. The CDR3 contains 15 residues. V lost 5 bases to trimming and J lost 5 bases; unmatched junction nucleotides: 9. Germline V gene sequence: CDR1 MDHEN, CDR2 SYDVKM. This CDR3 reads CASSPRGAGLDTQYF. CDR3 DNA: TGTGCCAGCAGTCCGCGGGGGGCCGGGTTAGATACGCAGTATTTT.

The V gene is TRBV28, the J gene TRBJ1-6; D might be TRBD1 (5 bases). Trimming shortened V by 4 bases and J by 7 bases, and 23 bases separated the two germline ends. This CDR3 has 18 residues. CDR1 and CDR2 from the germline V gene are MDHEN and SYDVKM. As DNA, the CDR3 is TGTGCCAGCAGTTCCTCGCGGGAGGGGTTAGGCAGAAATTCACCCCTCCACTTT. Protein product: CASSSSREGLGRNSPLHF.

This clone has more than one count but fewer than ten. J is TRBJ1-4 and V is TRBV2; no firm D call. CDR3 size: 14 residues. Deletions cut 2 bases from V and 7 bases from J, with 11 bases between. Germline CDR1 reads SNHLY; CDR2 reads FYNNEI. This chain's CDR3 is CASSEQALGEKLFF. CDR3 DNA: TGTGCCAGCAGTGAACAGGCGCTAGGTGAAAAACTGTTTTTT. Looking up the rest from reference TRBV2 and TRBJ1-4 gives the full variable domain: EPEVTQTPSHQVTQMGQEVILRCVPISNHLYFYWYRQILGQKVEFLVSFYNNEISEKSEIFDDQFSVERPDGSNFTLKIRSTKLEDSAMYFCASSEQALGEKLFFGSGTQLSVL.

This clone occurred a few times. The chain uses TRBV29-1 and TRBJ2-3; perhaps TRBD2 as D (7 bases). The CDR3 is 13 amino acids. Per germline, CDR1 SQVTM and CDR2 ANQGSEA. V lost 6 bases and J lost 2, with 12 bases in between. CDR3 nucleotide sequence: TGCAGCGTGGGCGGGGGCACCACAGATACGCAGTATTTT. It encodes CSVGGGTTDTQYF.

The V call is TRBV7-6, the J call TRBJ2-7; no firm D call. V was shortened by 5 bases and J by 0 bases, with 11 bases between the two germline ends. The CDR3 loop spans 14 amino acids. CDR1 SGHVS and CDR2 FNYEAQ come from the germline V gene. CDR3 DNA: TGTGCCAGCAGCACGGGCCCCAACTCCTACGAGCAGTACTTC. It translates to CASSTGPNSYEQYF.

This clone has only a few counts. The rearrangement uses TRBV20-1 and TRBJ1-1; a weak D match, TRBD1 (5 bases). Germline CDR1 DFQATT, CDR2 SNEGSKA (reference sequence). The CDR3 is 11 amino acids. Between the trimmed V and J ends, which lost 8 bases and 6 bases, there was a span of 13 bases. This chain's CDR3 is CSHSRASEAFF. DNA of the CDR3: TGCAGTCATTCCAGGGCCTCTGAAGCTTTCTTT.

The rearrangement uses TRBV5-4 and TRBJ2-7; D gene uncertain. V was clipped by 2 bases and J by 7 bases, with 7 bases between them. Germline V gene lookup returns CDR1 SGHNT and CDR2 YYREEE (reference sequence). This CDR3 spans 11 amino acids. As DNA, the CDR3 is TGTGCCAGCAGCTTTATGGGTGAGCAGTACTTC. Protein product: CASSFMGEQYF.

CDR3 loop: CASRLAGGFYNEQFF. Written as DNA, the CDR3 is TGTGCCAGTCGGTTAGCGGGAGGATTTTACAATGAGCAGTTCTTC. The J gene is TRBJ2-1, the V gene TRBV6-5; 10 bases line up with TRBD2. CDR3 size: 15 residues. Germline CDR1 is MNHEY and CDR2 is SVGAGI. With V trimmed by 9 bases and J by 4 bases, 9 bases remained unmatched.

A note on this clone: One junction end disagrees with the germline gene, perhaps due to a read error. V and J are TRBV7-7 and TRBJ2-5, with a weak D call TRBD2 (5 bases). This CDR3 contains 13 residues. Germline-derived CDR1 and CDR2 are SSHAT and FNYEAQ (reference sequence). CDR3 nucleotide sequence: TGTGCTAGCAGCTGGACTTTTCAAGAGACCCAGTACTTC. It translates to CASSWTFQETQYF.

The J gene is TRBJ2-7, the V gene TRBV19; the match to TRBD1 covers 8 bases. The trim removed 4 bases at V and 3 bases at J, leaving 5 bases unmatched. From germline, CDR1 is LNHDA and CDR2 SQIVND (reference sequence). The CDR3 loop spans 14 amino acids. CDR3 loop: CASSKGQGGYEQYF. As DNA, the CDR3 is TGTGCCAGTAGTAAAGGACAGGGAGGCTACGAGCAGTACTTC.